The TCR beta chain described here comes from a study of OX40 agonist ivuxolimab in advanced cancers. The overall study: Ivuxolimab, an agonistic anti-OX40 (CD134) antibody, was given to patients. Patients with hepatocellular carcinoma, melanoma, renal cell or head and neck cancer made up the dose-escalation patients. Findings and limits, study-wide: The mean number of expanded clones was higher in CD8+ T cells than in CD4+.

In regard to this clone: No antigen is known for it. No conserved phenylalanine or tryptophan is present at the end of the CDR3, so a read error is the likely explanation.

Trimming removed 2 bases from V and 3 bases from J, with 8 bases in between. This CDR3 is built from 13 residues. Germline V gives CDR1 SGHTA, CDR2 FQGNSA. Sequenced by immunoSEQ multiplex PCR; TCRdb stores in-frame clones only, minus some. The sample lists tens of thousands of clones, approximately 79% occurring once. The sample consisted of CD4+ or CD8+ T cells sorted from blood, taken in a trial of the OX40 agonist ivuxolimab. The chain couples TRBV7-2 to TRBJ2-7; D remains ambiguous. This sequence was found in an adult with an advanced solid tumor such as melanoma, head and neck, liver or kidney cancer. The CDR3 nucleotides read TGTGCCAGCAGCTTACAGGACGGCTACGAGCAGTACCTC. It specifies CASSLQDGYEQYL.